The entry that follows covers one T cell receptor (beta chain) sequence. No cognate antigen has been identified for it. The record has no base qualities; no much larger clone is one base away. V is cut back by 7 bases and J by 2 bases, with 12 bases in the junction unmatched. The CDR3 numbers 16 residues from cysteine through phenylalanine. This entry keeps only the CDR3 DNA: 48 bases, framed from base 1. CDR1 is given as MDHEN and CDR2 as SYDVKM, both from the germline V gene. This sample is part of a study of T cell repertoires in cytomegalovirus infection (dated by TCRdb to the late 2010s). Context from the whole study: Donor HLA type was relevant to the analysis, as public TCR beta signatures indicated carriage of CMV infection together with the matching HLA type.

Points the paper makes about the study in general: Carriers of CMV infection plus the relevant HLA type were discriminated by the cumulative frequency of public TCR beta family members in the study cohort and in an independent roughly 370-donor cohort. The ex vivo response was dominated by HLA-C-restricted CMV-specific TCR beta clonotypes, which also provided the single most frequent clonotype in two of eight donors.

Sequencing took place on an Illumina HiSeq 1500. TCRdb passed the public sequencing reads through fastp at Q25 and MiXCR, retaining productive beta sequences. CDR3 protein duplicates are merged, each entry listing the most common genes and DNA. In all, the sample holds some 390,000 distinct CDR3 sequences, and 15% to 20% of those were seen once. Of the sample, roughly 9% is held by the ten largest clones. Sequencing input: PBMCs. The sequence was obtained from a human donor in good health (CMV status not recorded). Some clones in this sample may be carry-over from other donors' samples. The sequence joins TRBV28 to TRBJ1-2; a stretch of 8 junction bases matches TRBD1. Here the CDR3 is given as CASNRGLRAGNYGYTF. The nucleotide sequence reads as follows: TGTGCCAGCAACAGGGGGTTAAGGGCAGGCAACTATGGCTACACCTTC.